This T cell receptor beta chain was captured by sequencing in a study of regulatory T cells in long-lasting Graves disease (TCRdb year 2021). Regarding the complete study: Persistent Graves' disease meant more than 5 years of antithyroid drug treatment with TSH receptor autoantibodies that stayed positive. Persistent Graves' disease patients in the clinical cohort had taken antithyroid drugs for around 10 years on average. A total of around 35 samples were covered by TCR sequencing, comprising approximately 13 persistent and some 20 newly diagnosed Graves' disease patients. The study was conducted in China and was registered as a clinical trial. Peripheral blood TCR sequencing and RNA sequencing compared persistent Graves' disease patients with newly diagnosed Graves' disease patients. Here is what the overall study found, with its caveats: A larger number of public clonotypes was shared among persistent patients (about 2,700) than among newly diagnosed patients (around 890). As a limitation, the authors acknowledged that the small sample size may reduce accuracy. Only peripheral blood was studied, because thyroid tissue, the primary lesion, was inaccessible. Only the TCR beta chain was sequenced and analyzed. Preferential use of TRBV28, TRBJ1-2 and TRBJ2-5 was observed in persistent disease, whereas TRBV20-1 and TRBJ2-1 were favored in newly diagnosed disease. Compared with newly diagnosed patients, patients with persistent Graves' disease had lower TCR Shannon entropy and fewer highly expanded clones, which suggests clonal expansion.

According to the study, the label for this sample's time point signals: persistent/refractory GD, antithyroid drugs over 5 years with positive TRAb. RNA was extracted from PBMCs in TRIzol for both TCR sequencing and RNA sequencing. The diagnosis of Graves' disease was made according to American Thyroid Association guidelines. Patients for the study were recruited at an endocrinology department in Xi'an, China. From each patient, approximately 9 milliliters of peripheral blood was collected into an EDTA anticoagulant tube. Ficoll Paque Plus density gradient separation was used to isolate PBMCs, and no further T cell sorting was performed. RNA quality was checked with an Agilent 2100 Bioanalyzer and agarose gel, and concentration with a NanoDrop 2000. Unmatched junction bases come to 6, with V trimmed by 2 bases and J by 1 base. Taken from cysteine to phenylalanine, the CDR3 has 16 residues. The sequence is cut down to CDR3 DNA, 48 bases in frame from base 1. For CDR1 and CDR2, the germline V gene lists MDHEN and SYDVKM.

This clonotype was counted ten times or more. Its cognate antigen has yet to be identified. Base qualities are not recorded, but no much larger clone differs from it by a single base. Libraries were constructed by multiplex PCR. TCRdb lists the instrument as Illumina HiSeq 4000. TCR beta libraries were built with iRepertoire HTBI primers and Arm-PCR amplification of CDR3 regions. PCR products were gel purified before sequencing. The original pipeline was this. Gene usage analysis of CDR3 amino acid clonotypes used the approximately 62 TRBV and some 15 TRBJ segments found across samples. COPE and FqMerger were used to merge the filtered high-quality paired reads into contigs. BLAST was used to align contigs to IMGT TRBV, TRBD and TRBJ reference genes, and CDR3 was defined according to IMGT. Any clonotype with a frequency above 0.1% was counted as a highly expanded clone. Shannon entropy was used to measure repertoire diversity, and the Gini coefficient was used to measure V-J evenness. Clonotypes shared by more than one individual were considered public. TCRdb cleaned the public reads at Q25 with fastp, built clones with MiXCR and kept in-frame beta chains. Rows with a matching CDR3 protein are joined into one entry that keeps the most common DNA and genes. Here the V and J calls rest on TCRdb's processing, not on the authors' analysis. This sample lists 600,000 to 850,000 distinct CDR3 sequences; around 30% were detected once. The top ten clones comprise around 42% of the sample.

This receptor was obtained from a female donor with Graves disease. The starting material was peripheral blood mononuclear cells (PBMCs), obtained when the disease was refractory, from a patient treated with antithyroid drugs. The sequence is built from TRBV28 and TRBJ1-1; 8 central bases correspond to TRBD1. CDR3 loop: CASSLLPGQGNTEAFF. The nucleotide sequence reads as follows: TGTGCCAGCAGTTTACTGCCCGGACAGGGGAACACTGAAGCTTTCTTT.